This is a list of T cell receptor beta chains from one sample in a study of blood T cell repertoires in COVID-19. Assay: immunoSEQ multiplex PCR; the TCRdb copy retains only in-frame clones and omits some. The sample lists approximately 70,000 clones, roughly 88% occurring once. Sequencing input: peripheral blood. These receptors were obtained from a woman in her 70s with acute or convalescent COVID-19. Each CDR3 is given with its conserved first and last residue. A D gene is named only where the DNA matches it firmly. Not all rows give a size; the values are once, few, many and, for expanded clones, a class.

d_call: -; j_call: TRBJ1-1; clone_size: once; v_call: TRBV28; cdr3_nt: TGTGCCAGCAGTTTACCCTCGCGAGAAGCTTTCTTT; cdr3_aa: CASSLPSREAFF
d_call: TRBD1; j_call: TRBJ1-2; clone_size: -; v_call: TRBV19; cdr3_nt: TGTGCCAGTAGCACCGGGACAGGGGAATACACCTTC; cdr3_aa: CASSTGTGEYTF
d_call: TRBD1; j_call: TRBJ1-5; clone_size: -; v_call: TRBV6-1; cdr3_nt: TGTGCCAGCAGTGAAGGACGGACAGGGGGCATCAATCAGCCCCAGCATTTT; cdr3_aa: CASSEGRTGGINQPQHF
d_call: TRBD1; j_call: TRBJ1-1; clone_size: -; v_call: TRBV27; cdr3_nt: TGTGCCAGCAGTTTATCGACAGGGGCCAACACTGAAGCTTTCTTT; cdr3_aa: CASSLSTGANTEAFF
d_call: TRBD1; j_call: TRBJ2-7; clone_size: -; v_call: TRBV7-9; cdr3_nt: TGTGCCAGCAGCTCGACAGGGGGCTACGAGCAGTACTTC; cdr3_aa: CASSSTGGYEQYF
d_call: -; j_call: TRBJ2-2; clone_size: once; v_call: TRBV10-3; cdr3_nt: TGTGCCATCAGTGAGGGGCAGCCGAACACCGGGGAGCTGTTTTTT; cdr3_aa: CAISEGQPNTGELFF
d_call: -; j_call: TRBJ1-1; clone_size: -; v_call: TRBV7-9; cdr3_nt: TGTGCCAGCAGCTTTTTTGGGGCGTCGCGAACTGAAGCTTTCTTT; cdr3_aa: CASSFFGASRTEAFF
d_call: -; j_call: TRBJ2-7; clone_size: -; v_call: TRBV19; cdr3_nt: TGTGCCAGTAGTCCCCCCAGATCCGTCTACGAGCAGTACTTC; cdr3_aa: CASSPPRSVYEQYF
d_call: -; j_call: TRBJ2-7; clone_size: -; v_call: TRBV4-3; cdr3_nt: TGCGCCAGCAGCCAAGTTCTGGGCTCAGTCGAGCAGTACTTC; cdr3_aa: CASSQVLGSVEQYF
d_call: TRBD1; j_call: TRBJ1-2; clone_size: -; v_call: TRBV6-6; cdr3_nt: TGTGCCAGCAGTTTGGACAGGCTGTCCGATGGCTACACCTTC; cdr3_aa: CASSLDRLSDGYTF
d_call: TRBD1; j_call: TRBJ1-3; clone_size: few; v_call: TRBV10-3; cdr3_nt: TGTGCCATCAGTGGGACAGGGGGCACTGGAAACACCATATATTTT; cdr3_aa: CAISGTGGTGNTIYF
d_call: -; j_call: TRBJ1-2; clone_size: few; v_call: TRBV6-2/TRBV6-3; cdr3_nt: TGTGCCAGCAGCCCTATCCCCGTGGGGGGGCTTAACTATGGCTACACCTTC; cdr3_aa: CASSPIPVGGLNYGYTF
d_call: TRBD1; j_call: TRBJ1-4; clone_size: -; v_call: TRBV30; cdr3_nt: TGTGCCTGGATTGACAGGGGGCGGGAAAAACTGTTTTTT; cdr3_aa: CAWIDRGREKLFF
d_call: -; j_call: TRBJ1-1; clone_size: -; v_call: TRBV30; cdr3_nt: TGTGCCTGGAGTGTACCCGGGTGGGGCGAGGAAGCTTTCTTT; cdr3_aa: CAWSVPGWGEEAFF
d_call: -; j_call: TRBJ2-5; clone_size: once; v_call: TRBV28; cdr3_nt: TGTGCCAGCAGCCTCCTAGGAGAAACTGTCCGAGAGACCCAGTACTTC; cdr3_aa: CASSLLGETVRETQYF
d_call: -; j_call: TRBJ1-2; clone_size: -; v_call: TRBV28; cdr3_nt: TGTGCCAGCAGTTTGAGAGGCTACACCTTC; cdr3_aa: CASSLRGYTF
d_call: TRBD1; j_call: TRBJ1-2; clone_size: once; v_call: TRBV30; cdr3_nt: TGTGCCTGGAGTGTTGGGACAGGTGGCTACACCTTC; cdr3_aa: CAWSVGTGGYTF
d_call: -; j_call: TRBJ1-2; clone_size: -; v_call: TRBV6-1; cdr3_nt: TGTGCCAGCAGTGAAAGGTTCAGTGGAGGCGATGGCTACACCTTC; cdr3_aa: CASSERFSGGDGYTF
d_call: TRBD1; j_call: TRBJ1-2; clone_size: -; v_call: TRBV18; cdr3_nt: TGTGCCAGCTCACTGGCACAGGGGGACTATGGCTACACCTTC; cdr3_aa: CASSLAQGDYGYTF
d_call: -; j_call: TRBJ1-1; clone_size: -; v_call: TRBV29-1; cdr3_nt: TGCAGCGTTGAAGCAACTCTCGGGGGGACTGAAGCTTTCTTT; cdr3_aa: CSVEATLGGTEAFF
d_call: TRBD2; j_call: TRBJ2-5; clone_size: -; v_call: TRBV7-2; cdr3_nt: TGTGCCAGCAGCCCCTCGGGGGGAGGGCTGGGGGAGACCCAGTACTTC; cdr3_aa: CASSPSGGGLGETQYF
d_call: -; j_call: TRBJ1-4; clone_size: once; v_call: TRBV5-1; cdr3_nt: TGCGCCAGCAGCCCCTTTGGGGGCAGGGATAATGAAAAACTGTTTTTT; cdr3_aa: CASSPFGGRDNEKLFF
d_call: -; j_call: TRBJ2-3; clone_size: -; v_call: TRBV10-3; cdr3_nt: TGTGCCATCAGTGAGTTACGCAGGATGGTTGGAAATACGCAGTATTTT; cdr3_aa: CAISELRRMVGNTQYF
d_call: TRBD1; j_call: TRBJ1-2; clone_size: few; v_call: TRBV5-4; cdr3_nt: TGTGCCAGCAGTTCCAAAAGGGGGGCCGGACAGGGAAACTATGGCTACACCTTC; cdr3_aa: CASSSKRGAGQGNYGYTF
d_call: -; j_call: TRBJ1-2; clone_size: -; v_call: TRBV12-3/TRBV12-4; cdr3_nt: TGTGCCAGCAGTTTGGCCAACCGTTATGGCTACACCTTC; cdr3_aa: CASSLANRYGYTF
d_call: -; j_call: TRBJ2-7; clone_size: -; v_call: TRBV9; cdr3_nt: TGTGCCAGCAGCGTAGCTTATGAGGCCGGTGATTACGAGCAGTACTTC; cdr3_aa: CASSVAYEAGDYEQYF
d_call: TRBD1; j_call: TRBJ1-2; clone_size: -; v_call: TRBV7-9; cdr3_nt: TGTGCCAGCAGCTCAGGGACAGGGACAAACTATGGCTACACCTTC; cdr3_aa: CASSSGTGTNYGYTF
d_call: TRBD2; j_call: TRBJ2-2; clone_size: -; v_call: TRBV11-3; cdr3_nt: TGTGCCAGCAGCTTAGATTCTACTAGCGGGGGGGGACTGTTTTTT; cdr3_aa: CASSLDSTSGGGLFF
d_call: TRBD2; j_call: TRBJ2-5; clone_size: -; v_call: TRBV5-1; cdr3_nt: TGCGCCAGCAGCTTGGCCGCTAGCGGGATTAAGACCCAGTACTTC; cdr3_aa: CASSLAASGIKTQYF
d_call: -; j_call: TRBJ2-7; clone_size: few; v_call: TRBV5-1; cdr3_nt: TGCGCCAGCAGCTTTGCTGGGGGGGAGCAGTACTTC; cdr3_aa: CASSFAGGEQYF
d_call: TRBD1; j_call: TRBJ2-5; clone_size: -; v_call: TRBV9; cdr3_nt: TGTGCCAGCAGCAGGGGACAGGCGTACCAAGAGACCCAGTACTTC; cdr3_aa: CASSRGQAYQETQYF
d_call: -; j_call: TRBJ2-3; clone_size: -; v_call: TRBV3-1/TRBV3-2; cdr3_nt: TGTGCCAGCAGCCAAGGACTAGTCTCGTCAGATACGCAGTATTTT; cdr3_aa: CASSQGLVSSDTQYF
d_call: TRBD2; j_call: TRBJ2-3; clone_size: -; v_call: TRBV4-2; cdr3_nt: TGTGCCAGCAGCCAAGTACTAGCGGGGGACCTGGATACGCAGTATTTT; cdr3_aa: CASSQVLAGDLDTQYF
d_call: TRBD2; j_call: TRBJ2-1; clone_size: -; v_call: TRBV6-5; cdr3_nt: TGTGCCAGCAGTTACGGCGGGAGGGTGGAGAATGAGCAGTTCTTC; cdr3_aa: CASSYGGRVENEQFF
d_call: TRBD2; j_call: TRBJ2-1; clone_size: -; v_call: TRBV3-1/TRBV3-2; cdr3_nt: TGTGCCAGCAGTCCAAGGAGCGGGGGGCTCTACAATGAGCAGTTCTTC; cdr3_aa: CASSPRSGGLYNEQFF
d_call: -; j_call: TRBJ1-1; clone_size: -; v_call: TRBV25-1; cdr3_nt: TGTGCCAGCAGTAGGGTATTCGGGACATTTGAAGCTTTCTTT; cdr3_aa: CASSRVFGTFEAFF
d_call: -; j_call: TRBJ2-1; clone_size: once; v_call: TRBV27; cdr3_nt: TGTGCCAGCAGTTTCCAGGGATATGAGCAGTTCTTC; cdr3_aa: CASSFQGYEQFF
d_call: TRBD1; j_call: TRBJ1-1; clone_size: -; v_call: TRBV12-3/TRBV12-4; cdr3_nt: TGTGCCAGCAGCCCAGGGGGCGACACTGAAGCTTTCTTT; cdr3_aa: CASSPGGDTEAFF
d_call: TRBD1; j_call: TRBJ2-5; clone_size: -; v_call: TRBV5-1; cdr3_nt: TGCGCCAGCACCTTATCGACAGGGGGCGGAGAGACCCAGTACTTC; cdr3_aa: CASTLSTGGGETQYF
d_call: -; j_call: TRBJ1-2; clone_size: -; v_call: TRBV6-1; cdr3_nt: TGTGCCAGCAGTGAGGGCCCATACTATGGCTACACCTTC; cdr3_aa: CASSEGPYYGYTF
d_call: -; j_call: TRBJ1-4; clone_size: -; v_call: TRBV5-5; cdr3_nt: TGTGCCAGCAGCGCGTCACTTGTTAATGAAAAACTGTTTTTT; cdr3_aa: CASSASLVNEKLFF